A single sample gave rise to the 25 T cell receptor beta chains below, sequenced in a study of T cell repertoires in cytomegalovirus infection. TCRdb processed the reads anew with MiXCR; each CDR3 protein has one entry. The repertoire consists of 150,000 or so distinct CDR3 sequences, with over 15% occurring once and the leading ten covering around 19%. The source material was CD8+ T cells from PBMCs. These receptors all stem from a human donor in good health (CMV status not recorded). Some clones in this sample may be carry-over from other donors' samples.

The genes are TRBV28 and TRBJ2-2; D perhaps matches TRBD2 (5 bases). CDR3 length: 16 amino acids. Germline CDR1 is MDHEN and CDR2 is SYDVKM. The V gene lost 0 bases and the J gene lost 5 bases, with 13 bases spanning the gap. The CDR3 spells CASSLWGSGTTGELFF. CDR3 in DNA: TGTGCCAGCAGTTTATGGGGAAGCGGAACGACCGGGGAGCTGTTTTTT.

Only a few counts were recorded for this clonotype. The chain couples TRBV6-7 to TRBJ2-7, with a possible D match to TRBD1 (6 bases). TRBV6-7 is an ORF, with its function uncertain. The CDR3 loop spans 15 amino acids. Trimming removed 0 bases at V and 3 bases at J, with 12 bases between. Here the CDR3 reads CASSYSNRRGYEQYF. Here the CDR3 DNA reads TGTGCCAGCAGTTACTCGAACCGCAGGGGCTACGAGCAGTACTTC.

The chain employs TRBV7-9 and TRBJ2-3; D uncertain. The V and J ends lost 2 bases and 4 bases respectively, with 13 bases between them. This CDR3 is 15 amino acids long. Looked up from germline, CDR1 is SEHNR and CDR2 is FQNEAQ (reference sequence). The CDR3: CASSLKATTSDTQYF. CDR3 nucleotide sequence: TGTGCCAGCAGCTTAAAGGCCACCACTTCAGATACGCAGTATTTT.

The chain joins TRBV6-6 to TRBJ2-1; D unresolved. This CDR3 has 17 residues. Germline loops: CDR1 MNHNY, CDR2 SVGAGI (reference sequence). The V gene lost 0 bases and the J gene lost 3 bases, with 15 bases spanning the gap. The CDR3 protein is CASSYSKVIGRYNEQFF. CDR3 DNA: TGTGCCAGCAGTTACTCGAAAGTTATCGGGCGCTACAATGAGCAGTTCTTC.

The rearrangement joins TRBV7-8 to TRBJ2-2, with TRBD1 as a possible D gene (5 bases). The germline V gene encodes CDR1 SGHVS and CDR2 FQNEAQ. The CDR3 has 15 residues. Trimming removed 1 base at V and 7 bases at J, with 13 bases between. CDR3 residues: CASSLGRGRYGELFF. CDR3 DNA: TGTGCCAGCAGCTTAGGAAGGGGTAGATACGGGGAGCTGTTTTTT.

This clonotype was detected only a few times. The chain uses TRBV7-8 and TRBJ1-5; D is perhaps TRBD1 (5 bases). Germline CDR1 is SGHVS and CDR2 is FQNEAQ. Trimming left V 1 base short and J 6 bases short, with 10 bases between. The CDR3 is 14 amino acids. The CDR3 DNA reads TGTGCCAGCAGCTTAGGGAACCAGGGTCAGCCCCAGCATTTT. Its protein product is CASSLGNQGQPQHF.

V usage is TRBV7-6 and J usage is TRBJ2-6, with TRBD1 matching 8 bases. The germline V gene encodes CDR1 SGHVS and CDR2 FNYEAQ. Germline trimming cut 5 bases from V and 0 bases from J; bases unmatched to any gene: 9. The CDR3 consists of 18 residues. Here the CDR3 reads CASSAGTGDLSGANVLTF. CDR3 bases: TGTGCCAGCAGCGCTGGGACAGGAGATCTCTCTGGGGCCAACGTCCTGACTTTC.

This clonotype was detected only a few times. The V and J genes are TRBV29-1 and TRBJ2-7; possible D gene TRBD1, 5 bases. Per the germline V gene, CDR1 is SQVTM and CDR2 is ANQGSEA. V was pared by 6 bases and J by 0 bases, with 12 bases between. The CDR3 extends over 13 amino acids. As DNA, the CDR3 is TGCAGCGTGCTCTTGACAGCCTCCTACGAGCAGTACTTC. It codes for CSVLLTASYEQYF.

The chain couples TRBV7-9 to TRBJ2-7; 7 positions match TRBD1. V was clipped by 4 bases and J by 3 bases; unmatched bases: 6. Germline V gene data show CDR1 as SEHNR and CDR2 as FQNEAQ (reference sequence). CDR3 length: 14 residues. This chain's CDR3 is CASSSRGQIYEQYF. As DNA, the CDR3 is TGTGCCAGCAGCTCCCGGGGACAGATCTACGAGCAGTACTTC.

This chain uses TRBV7-8 with TRBJ1-4, with TRBD1 matching over 8 bases. In germline, CDR1 is SGHVS, CDR2 FQNEAQ. The CDR3 loop spans 17 amino acids. J was trimmed by 0 bases and V by 1 base; bases with no gene match: 4. CDR3 protein: CASSLDRGSSTNEKLFF. CDR3 DNA: TGTGCCAGCAGCTTAGACAGGGGGTCCTCAACTAATGAAAAACTGTTTTTT.

The chain uses TRBV20-1 and TRBJ2-7; 9 nucleotides line up with TRBD2. V was clipped by 1 base and J by 4 bases; unmatched bases: 14. This CDR3 is 17 amino acids long. Germline lookup yields CDR1 DFQATT and CDR2 SNEGSKA (reference sequence). The CDR3 region is CSARVWPTSGRQYEQYF. CDR3 DNA sequence: TGCAGTGCTAGAGTGTGGCCGACTAGCGGCCGCCAGTACGAGCAGTACTTC.

This clonotype was picked up a small number of times. This rearrangement joins TRBV7-9 to TRBJ1-2, with 7 bases fitting TRBD1. The CDR3 runs to 12 residues. In germline, CDR1 is SEHNR, CDR2 FQNEAQ (reference sequence). The junction had 2 bases not matched to a gene; V was cut back by 4 bases and J by 6 bases. The DNA of the CDR3 is TGTGCCAGCAGCTCGACAGGGAATGGCTACACCTTC. As protein: CASSSTGNGYTF.

This rearrangement joins TRBV28 to TRBJ2-1; TRBD2 is a possible D gene (5 bases). CDR3 length: 12 residues. Germline V gives CDR1 MDHEN, CDR2 SYDVKM. Trimming pared 8 bases from V and 12 bases from J, leaving 17 bases between. The DNA for the CDR3 is TGTGCCAGCGGGGTCGGGATCGGAAGGCAGTTCTTC. It translates to CASGVGIGRQFF.

This clonotype was found many times. This sequence joins TRBV6-2 or TRBV6-3 and TRBJ2-1, with TRBD2 identical over 11 bases. Looked up from germline, CDR1 is MNHEY and CDR2 is SVGEGT. The trim removed 4 bases at V and 8 bases at J, leaving 1 base unmatched. The CDR3 has 13 amino acids. This CDR3 is CASSSGLADEQFF. CDR3 sequence (DNA): TGTGCCAGCAGTTCGGGACTAGCGGATGAGCAGTTCTTC.

A few counts support this clonotype. The V and J genes are TRBV29-1 and TRBJ2-4, with TRBD1 identical over 9 bases. V lost 3 bases to trimming and J lost 6 bases; unmatched junction nucleotides: 9. Per germline, CDR1 SQVTM and CDR2 ANQGSEA. The CDR3 runs 15 residues. Written as DNA, the CDR3 is TGCAGCGTTGATGGAATGGAGACAGGGGGAAACATTCAGTACTTC. Encoded protein: CSVDGMETGGNIQYF.

The rearrangement links TRBV6-4 to TRBJ2-2, with 7 bases lining up with TRBD1. CDR3 length: 14 residues. In germline, CDR1 is MRHNA, CDR2 SNTAGT. V was pared by 5 bases and J by 1 base, with 1 base of the junction left unmatched. CDR3 region: CASSRQGNTGELFF. The CDR3 DNA is TGTGCCAGCAGTAGACAGGGGAACACCGGGGAGCTGTTTTTT.

The V call is TRBV7-3, the J call TRBJ2-1; a possible D gene is TRBD2 (5 bases). The germline V gene encodes CDR1 SGHTA and CDR2 FQGTGA. The CDR3 is 15 residues long. Trimming removed 1 base at V and 10 bases at J, with 17 bases between. Written as DNA, the CDR3 is TGTGCCAGCAGCTTAAGCAGCCGGGGATCAGACGAGCAGTTCTTC. This encodes CASSLSSRGSDEQFF. Looking up the rest from reference TRBV7-3 and TRBJ2-1 gives the full variable domain: GAGVSQTPSNKVTEKGKYVELRCDPISGHTALYWYRQSLGQGPEFLIYFQGTGAADDSGLPNDRFFAVRPEGSVSTLKIQRTERGDSAVYLCASSLSSRGSDEQFFGPGTRLTVL.

The V and J genes are TRBV7-9 and TRBJ2-7; D is perhaps TRBD2 (5 bases). Germline-derived CDR1 and CDR2 are SEHNR and FQNEAQ (reference sequence). V was shortened by 0 bases and J by 5 bases, with 8 bases between the two germline ends. The CDR3 covers 13 residues. Here the CDR3 reads CASSLAGADEQYF. The DNA of the CDR3 is TGTGCCAGCAGCTTAGCGGGAGCAGACGAGCAGTACTTC.

The chain carries TRBV5-6 and TRBJ2-7, with D uncertain. This CDR3 is built from 12 residues. V was shortened by 2 bases and J by 5 bases, with 8 bases between the two germline ends. CDR1 SGHDT and CDR2 YYEEEE come from the germline V gene. The CDR3 protein is CASSFIPNEQYF. Here the CDR3 DNA reads TGTGCCAGCAGCTTTATTCCCAACGAGCAGTACTTC.

The chain employs TRBV19 and TRBJ2-1; D is uncertain. Germline V CDR1 and CDR2: LNHDA, SQIVND (reference sequence). V was trimmed by 7 bases and J by 0 bases, leaving 10 bases between them. This CDR3 has 14 amino acids. In DNA form, the CDR3 reads TGTGCCAGTAACATTGAGATCTCCTACAATGAGCAGTTCTTC. Protein sequence: CASNIEISYNEQFF.

This chain connects TRBV20-1 to TRBJ1-4; a possible D gene is TRBD1 (6 bases). The germline V and J ends were trimmed by 6 bases and 9 bases, with 32 bases remaining between them. Germline V gene data show CDR1 as DFQATT and CDR2 as SNEGSKA (reference sequence). The CDR3 extends over 18 amino acids. CDR3 in amino acids: CSALLPVQGPESLKKLFF. Here the CDR3 DNA reads TGCAGTGCCCTACTACCTGTCCAGGGGCCCGAGTCTTTGAAAAAACTGTTTTTT.

The CDR3 region has the DNA TGTGCCAGCAGCTTGTTAAGGACAGGGGGAAACACTGAAGCTTTCTTT. It translates to CASSLLRTGGNTEAFF. This rearrangement joins TRBV5-4 to TRBJ1-1; 10 bases map to TRBD1. Trimming at V came to 1 base and at J to 2 bases, leaving 5 bases not matched to a gene. This CDR3 is 16 amino acids long. The germline V gene has CDR1 SGHNT and CDR2 YYREEE (reference sequence).

The chain joins TRBV6-1 to TRBJ1-2; 8 bases agree with TRBD1. Trimming removed 7 bases from V and 7 bases from J; junction bases left unmatched: 8. The CDR3 is 13 residues long. CDR1 MNHNS and CDR2 SASEGT come from the germline V gene. The CDR3 coding sequence is TGTGCCAGCACCGGCGGGACAGGTCCTGGCTACACCTTC. Protein sequence: CASTGGTGPGYTF.

This chain uses TRBV7-2 with TRBJ2-7; 11 bases map to TRBD1. The CDR3 is 15 residues long. Germline V gives CDR1 SGHTA, CDR2 FQGNSA. The ends lost 4 bases at V and 3 bases at J; junction bases unmatched: 5. CDR3 sequence (DNA): TGTGCCAGCAGCTCCGGGACAGGGGGGTTCTACGAGCAGTACTTC. It encodes CASSSGTGGFYEQYF.

The chain employs TRBV7-9 and TRBJ2-3; D assignment may be TRBD1 or TRBD2 (5 bases each). CDR3 length: 14 amino acids. Germline CDR1 and CDR2: SEHNR and FQNEAQ (reference sequence). V lost 8 bases, J lost 2 bases, and 14 bases lay in between. As DNA, the CDR3 is TGTGCCAGCTGGGGGACGGGATACACAGATACGCAGTATTTT. This gives the protein CASWGTGYTDTQYF.